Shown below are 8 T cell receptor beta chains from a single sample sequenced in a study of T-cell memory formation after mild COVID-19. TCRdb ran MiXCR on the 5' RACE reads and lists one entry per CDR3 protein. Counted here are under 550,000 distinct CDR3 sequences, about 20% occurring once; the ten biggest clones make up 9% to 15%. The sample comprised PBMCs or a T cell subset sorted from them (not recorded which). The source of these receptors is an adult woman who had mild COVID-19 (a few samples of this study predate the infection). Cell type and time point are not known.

The CDR3: CSALGLANLYEQYF. The CDR3 coding sequence is TGCAGTGCCCTCGGACTAGCGAACCTCTACGAGCAGTACTTC. J is TRBJ2-7 and V is TRBV20-1; 9 bases are a match to TRBD2. The V segment lost 6 bases and the J segment 3 bases; nucleotides outside the gene matches: 9. Germline V gene sequence: CDR1 DFQATT, CDR2 SNEGSKA (reference sequence). The CDR3 runs to 14 residues.

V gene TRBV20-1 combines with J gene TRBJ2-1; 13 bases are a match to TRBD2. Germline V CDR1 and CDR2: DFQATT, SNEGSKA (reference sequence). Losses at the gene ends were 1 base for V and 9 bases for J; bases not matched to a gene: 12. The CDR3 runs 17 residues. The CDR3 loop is CSARAGTSGRASREQFF. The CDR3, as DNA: TGCAGTGCTAGAGCGGGAACTAGCGGGAGGGCCAGTCGTGAGCAGTTCTTC.

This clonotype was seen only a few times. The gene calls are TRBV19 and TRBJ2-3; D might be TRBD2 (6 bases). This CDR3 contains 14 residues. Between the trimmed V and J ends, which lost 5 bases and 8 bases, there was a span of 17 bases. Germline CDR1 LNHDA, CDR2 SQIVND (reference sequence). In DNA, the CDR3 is TGTGCCAGTAGTGCCAGACTAGGCCCCAGTACGCAGTATTTT. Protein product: CASSARLGPSTQYF.

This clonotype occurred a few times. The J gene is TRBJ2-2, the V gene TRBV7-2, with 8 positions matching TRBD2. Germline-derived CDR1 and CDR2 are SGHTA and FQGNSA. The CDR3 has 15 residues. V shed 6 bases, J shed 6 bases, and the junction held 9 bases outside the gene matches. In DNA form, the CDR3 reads TGTGCCAGCAGGCCACCGGGGGGGCTTCCCGGGGAGCTGTTTTTT. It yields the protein CASRPPGGLPGELFF.

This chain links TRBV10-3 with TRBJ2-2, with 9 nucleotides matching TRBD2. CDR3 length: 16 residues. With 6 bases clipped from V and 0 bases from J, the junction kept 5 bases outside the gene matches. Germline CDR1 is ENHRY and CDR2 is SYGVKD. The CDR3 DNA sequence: TGTGCCATCAGCTCTAGCGGGGCCGCGAACACCGGGGAGCTGTTTTTT. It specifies CAISSSGAANTGELFF.

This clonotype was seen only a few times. Here the CDR3 reads CAISEDSNYGYTF. The CDR3 DNA sequence: TGTGCCATCAGTGAGGACAGTAACTATGGCTACACCTTC. The genes are TRBV10-3 and TRBJ1-2; tentative D call: TRBD1 (5 bases). In germline, CDR1 is ENHRY, CDR2 SYGVKD. Trimming removed 2 bases at V and 1 base at J, with 5 bases between. The CDR3 runs 13 residues.

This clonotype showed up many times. The CDR3 nucleotides read TGCGCCAGCAGCTTGGAAGACGGGCCAGGCTACGAGCAGTACTTC. This encodes CASSLEDGPGYEQYF. The chain employs TRBV5-1 and TRBJ2-7; D unclear. The CDR3 is 15 amino acids. CDR1 SGHRS and CDR2 YFSETQ come from the germline V gene. V dropped 0 bases and J dropped 3 bases, with 13 bases sitting between them.

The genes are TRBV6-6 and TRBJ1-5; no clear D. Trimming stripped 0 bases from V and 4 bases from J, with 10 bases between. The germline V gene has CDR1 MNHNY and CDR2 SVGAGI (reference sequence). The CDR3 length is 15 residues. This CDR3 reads CASSYSVDGNQPQHF. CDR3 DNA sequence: TGTGCCAGCAGTTACTCTGTCGATGGAAATCAGCCCCAGCATTTT.